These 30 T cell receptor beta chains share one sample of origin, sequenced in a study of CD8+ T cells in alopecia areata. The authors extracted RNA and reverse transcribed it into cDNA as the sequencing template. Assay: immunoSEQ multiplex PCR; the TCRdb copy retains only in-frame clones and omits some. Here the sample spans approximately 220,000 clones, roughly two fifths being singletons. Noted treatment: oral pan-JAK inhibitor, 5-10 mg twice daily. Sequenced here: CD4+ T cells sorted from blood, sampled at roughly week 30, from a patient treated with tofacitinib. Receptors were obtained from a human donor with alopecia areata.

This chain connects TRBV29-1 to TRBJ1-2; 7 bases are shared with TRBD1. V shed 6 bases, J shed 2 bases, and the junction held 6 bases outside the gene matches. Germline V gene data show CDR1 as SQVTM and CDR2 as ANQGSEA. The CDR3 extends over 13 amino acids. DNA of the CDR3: TGCAGCGTCGCGCAGGGACAGAACTATGGCTACACCTTC. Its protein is CSVAQGQNYGYTF. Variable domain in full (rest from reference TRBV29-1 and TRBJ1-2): SAVISQKPSRDICQRGTSLTIQCQVDSQVTMMFWYRQQPGQSLTLIATANQGSEATYESGFVIDKFPISRPNLTFSTLTVSNMSPEDSSIYLCSVAQGQNYGYTFGSGTRLTVV.

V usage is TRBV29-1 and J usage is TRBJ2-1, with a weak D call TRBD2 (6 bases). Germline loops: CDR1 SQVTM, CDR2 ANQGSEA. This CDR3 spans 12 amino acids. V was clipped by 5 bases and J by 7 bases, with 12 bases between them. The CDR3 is CSVTGGPNEQFF. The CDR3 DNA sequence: TGCAGCGTTACCGGGGGTCCTAATGAGCAGTTCTTC.

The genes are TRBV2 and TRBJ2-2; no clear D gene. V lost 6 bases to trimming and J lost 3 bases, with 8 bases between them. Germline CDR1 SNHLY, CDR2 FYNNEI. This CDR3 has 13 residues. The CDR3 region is CASRESYTGELFF. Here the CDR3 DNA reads TGTGCCAGCAGGGAGAGTTACACCGGGGAGCTGTTTTTT.

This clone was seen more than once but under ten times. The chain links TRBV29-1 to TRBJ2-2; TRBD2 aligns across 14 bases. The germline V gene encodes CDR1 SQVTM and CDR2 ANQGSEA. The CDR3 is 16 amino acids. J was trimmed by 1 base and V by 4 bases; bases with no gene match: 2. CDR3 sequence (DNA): TGCAGCGTTGGGGGACTAGCGGGAGTGAACACCGGGGAGCTGTTTTTT. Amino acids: CSVGGLAGVNTGELFF.

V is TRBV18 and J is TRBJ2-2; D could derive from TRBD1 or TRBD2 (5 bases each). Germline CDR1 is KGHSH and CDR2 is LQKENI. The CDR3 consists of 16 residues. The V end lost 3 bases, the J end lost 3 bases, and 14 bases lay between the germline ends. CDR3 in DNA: TGTGCCAGCTCACCTTCGGCCGGGACCCACACCGGGGAGCTGTTTTTT. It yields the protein CASSPSAGTHTGELFF.

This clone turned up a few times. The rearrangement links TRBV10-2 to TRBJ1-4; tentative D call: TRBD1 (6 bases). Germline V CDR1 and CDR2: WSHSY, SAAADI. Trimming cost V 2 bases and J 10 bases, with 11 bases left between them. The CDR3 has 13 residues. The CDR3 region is CASSEDQGGKLFF. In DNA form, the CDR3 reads TGCGCCAGCAGTGAGGACCAAGGGGGAAAACTGTTTTTT.

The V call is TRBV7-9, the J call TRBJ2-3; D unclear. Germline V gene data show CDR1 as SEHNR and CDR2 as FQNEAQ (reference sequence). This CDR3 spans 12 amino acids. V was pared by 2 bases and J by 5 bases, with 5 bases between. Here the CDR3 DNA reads TGTGCCAGCAGCTTATTTTTAGATACGCAGTATTTT. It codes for CASSLFLDTQYF.

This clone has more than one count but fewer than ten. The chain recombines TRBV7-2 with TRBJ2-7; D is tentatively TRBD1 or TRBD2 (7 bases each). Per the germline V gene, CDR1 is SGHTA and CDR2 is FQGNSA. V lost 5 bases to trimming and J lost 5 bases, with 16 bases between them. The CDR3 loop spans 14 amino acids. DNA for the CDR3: TGTGCCAGCAGCGCGGGGGACAGAGACCACGAGCAGTACTTC. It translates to CASSAGDRDHEQYF.

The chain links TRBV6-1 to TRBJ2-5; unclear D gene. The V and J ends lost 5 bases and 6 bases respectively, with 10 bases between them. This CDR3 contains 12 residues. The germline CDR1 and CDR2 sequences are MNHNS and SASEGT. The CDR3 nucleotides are TGTGCCAGCAGTTGGGAAGGGAAGACCCAGTACTTC. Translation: CASSWEGKTQYF.

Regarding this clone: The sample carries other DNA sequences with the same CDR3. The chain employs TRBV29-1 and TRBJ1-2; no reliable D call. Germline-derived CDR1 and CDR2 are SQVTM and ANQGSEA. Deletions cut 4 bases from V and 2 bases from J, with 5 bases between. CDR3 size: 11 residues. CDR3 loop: CSVGSNYGYTF. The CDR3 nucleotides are TGCAGCGTTGGCTCCAACTATGGCTACACCTTC.

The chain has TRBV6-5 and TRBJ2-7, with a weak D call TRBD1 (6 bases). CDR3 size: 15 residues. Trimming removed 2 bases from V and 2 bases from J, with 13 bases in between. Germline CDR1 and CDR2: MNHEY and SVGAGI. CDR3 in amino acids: CASSYGKGETYEQYF. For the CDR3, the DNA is TGTGCCAGCAGTTACGGCAAGGGGGAAACCTACGAGCAGTACTTC.

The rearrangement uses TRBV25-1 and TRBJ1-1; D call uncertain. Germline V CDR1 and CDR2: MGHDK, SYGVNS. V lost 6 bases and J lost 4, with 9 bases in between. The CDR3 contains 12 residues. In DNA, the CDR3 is TGTGCCAGCAGAGGGTCGGCCACTGAAGCTTTCTTT. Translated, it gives CASRGSATEAFF.

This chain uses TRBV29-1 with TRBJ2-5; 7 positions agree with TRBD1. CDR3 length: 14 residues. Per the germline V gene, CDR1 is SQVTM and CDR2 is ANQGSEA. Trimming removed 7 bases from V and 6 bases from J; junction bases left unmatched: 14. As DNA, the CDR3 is TGCAGCGCCTTCGATACAGGGGTTCAGAAGACCCAGTACTTC. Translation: CSAFDTGVQKTQYF.

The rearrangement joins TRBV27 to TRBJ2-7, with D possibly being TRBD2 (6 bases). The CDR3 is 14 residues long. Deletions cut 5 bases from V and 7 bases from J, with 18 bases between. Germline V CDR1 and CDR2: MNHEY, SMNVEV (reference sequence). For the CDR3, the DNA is TGTGCCAGCAGTCCCCCAAGGGAGGTTGGGGAGCAGTACTTC. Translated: CASSPPREVGEQYF.

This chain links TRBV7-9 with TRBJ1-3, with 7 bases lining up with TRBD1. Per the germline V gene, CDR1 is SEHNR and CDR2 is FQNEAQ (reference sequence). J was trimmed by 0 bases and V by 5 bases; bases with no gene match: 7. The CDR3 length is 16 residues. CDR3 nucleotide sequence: TGTGCCAGCAGCCAAACGACAGGGCACTCTGGAAACACCATATATTTT. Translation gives CASSQTTGHSGNTIYF.

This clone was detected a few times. The CDR3: CASSILAGVSTDTQYF. The CDR3 DNA sequence: TGTGCCAGCAGCATACTAGCGGGAGTCAGCACAGATACGCAGTATTTT. The genes are TRBV7-9 and TRBJ2-3; TRBD2 agrees at 11 bases. The V segment lost 5 bases and the J segment 0 bases; nucleotides outside the gene matches: 4. The CDR3 is made up of 16 amino acids. Germline V gene data show CDR1 as SEHNR and CDR2 as FQNEAQ (reference sequence). The full variable domain, rest sourced from reference TRBV7-9 and TRBJ2-3, is DTGVSQNPRHKITKRGQNVTFRCDPISEHNRLYWYRQTLGQGPEFLTYFQNEAQLEKSRLLSDRFSAERPKGSFSTLEIQRTEQGDSAMYLCASSILAGVSTDTQYFGPGTRLTVL.

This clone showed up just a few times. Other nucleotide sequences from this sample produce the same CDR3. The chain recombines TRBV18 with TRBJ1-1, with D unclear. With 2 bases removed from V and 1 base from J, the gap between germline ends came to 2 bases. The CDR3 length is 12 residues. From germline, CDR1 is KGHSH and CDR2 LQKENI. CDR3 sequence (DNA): TGTGCCAGCTCACCAGGGAACACTGAAGCTTTCTTT. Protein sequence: CASSPGNTEAFF.

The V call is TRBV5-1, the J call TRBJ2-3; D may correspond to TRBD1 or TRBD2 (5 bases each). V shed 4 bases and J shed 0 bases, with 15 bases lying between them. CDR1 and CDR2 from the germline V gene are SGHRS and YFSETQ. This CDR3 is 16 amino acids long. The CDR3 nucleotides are TGCGCCAGCAGCCAAACCGGGGCGCTTAGCACAGATACGCAGTATTTT. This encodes CASSQTGALSTDTQYF.

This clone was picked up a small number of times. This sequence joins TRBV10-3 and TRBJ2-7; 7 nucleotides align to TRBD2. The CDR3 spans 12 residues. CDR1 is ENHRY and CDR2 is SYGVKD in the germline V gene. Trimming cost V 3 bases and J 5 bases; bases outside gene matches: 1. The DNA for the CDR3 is TGTGCCATCAGTGATGGGAGGGACGAGCAGTACTTC. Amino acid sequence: CAISDGRDEQYF.

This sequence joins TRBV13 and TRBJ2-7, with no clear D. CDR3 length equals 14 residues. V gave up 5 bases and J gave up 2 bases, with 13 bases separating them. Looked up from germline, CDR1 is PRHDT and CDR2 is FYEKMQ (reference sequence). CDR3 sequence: CASSKSGPTYEQYF. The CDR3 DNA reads TGTGCCAGCAGCAAGTCCGGGCCAACCTACGAGCAGTACTTC.

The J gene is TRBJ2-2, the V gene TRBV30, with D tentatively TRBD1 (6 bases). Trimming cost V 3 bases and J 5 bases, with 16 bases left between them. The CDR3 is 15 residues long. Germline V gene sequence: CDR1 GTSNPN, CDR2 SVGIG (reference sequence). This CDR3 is CAWRHRAGETGELFF. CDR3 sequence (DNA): TGTGCCTGGAGGCACAGGGCAGGGGAGACCGGGGAGCTGTTTTTT.

The CDR3 loop reads CASSLGAWGDRAYEQYF. CDR3 bases: TGTGCCAGCAGCTTAGGGGCTTGGGGGGACAGGGCCTACGAGCAGTACTTC. This sequence joins TRBV11-2 and TRBJ2-7, with 9 bases matching TRBD1. The CDR3 has 17 amino acids. Germline trimming cut 1 base from V and 2 bases from J; bases unmatched to any gene: 9. Germline-derived CDR1 and CDR2 are SGHAT and FQNNGV. Looking up the rest from reference TRBV11-2 and TRBJ2-7 gives the full variable domain: EAGVAQSPRYKIIEKRQSVAFWCNPISGHATLYWYQQILGQGPKLLIQFQNNGVVDDSQLPKDRFSAERLKGVDSTLKIQPAKLEDSAVYLCASSLGAWGDRAYEQYFGPGTRLTVT.

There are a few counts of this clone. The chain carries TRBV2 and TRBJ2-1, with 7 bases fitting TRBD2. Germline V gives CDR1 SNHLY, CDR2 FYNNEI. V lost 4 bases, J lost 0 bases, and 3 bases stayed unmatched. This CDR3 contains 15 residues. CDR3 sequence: CASSARGSSYNEQFF. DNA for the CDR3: TGTGCCAGCAGTGCTCGCGGGAGCTCCTACAATGAGCAGTTCTTC.

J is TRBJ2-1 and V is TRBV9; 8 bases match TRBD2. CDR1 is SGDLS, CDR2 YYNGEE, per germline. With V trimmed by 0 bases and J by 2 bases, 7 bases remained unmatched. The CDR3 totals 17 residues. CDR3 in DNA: TGTGCCAGCAGCGTAGCGAGCGGGAGAACCCCCTACAATGAGCAGTTCTTC. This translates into CASSVASGRTPYNEQFF.

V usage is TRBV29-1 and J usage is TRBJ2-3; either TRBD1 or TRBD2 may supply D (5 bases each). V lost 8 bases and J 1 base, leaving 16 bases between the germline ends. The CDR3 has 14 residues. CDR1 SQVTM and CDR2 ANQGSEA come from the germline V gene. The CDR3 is CSSIGDLRTDTQYF. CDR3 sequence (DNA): TGCAGCTCCATAGGGGACCTTCGCACAGATACGCAGTATTTT.

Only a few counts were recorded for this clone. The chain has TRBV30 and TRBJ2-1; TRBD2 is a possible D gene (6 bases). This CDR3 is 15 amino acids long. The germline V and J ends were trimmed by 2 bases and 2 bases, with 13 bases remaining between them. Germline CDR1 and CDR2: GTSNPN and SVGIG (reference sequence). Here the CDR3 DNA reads TGTGCCTGGAGTTATCTCGGGAGTACCTACAATGAGCAGTTCTTC. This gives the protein CAWSYLGSTYNEQFF.

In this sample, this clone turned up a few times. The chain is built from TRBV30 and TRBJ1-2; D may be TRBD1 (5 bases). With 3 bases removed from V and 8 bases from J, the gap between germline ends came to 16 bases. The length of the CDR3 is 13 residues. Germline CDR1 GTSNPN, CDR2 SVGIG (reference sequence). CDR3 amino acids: CAWRGTAGRGYTF. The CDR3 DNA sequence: TGTGCCTGGAGGGGTACTGCAGGGCGCGGCTACACCTTC.

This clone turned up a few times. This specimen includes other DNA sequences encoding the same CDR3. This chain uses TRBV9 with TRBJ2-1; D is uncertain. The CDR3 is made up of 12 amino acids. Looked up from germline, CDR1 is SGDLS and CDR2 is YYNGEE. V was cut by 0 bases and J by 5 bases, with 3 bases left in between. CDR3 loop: CASSVGHNEQFF. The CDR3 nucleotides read TGTGCCAGCAGCGTAGGACACAATGAGCAGTTCTTC.

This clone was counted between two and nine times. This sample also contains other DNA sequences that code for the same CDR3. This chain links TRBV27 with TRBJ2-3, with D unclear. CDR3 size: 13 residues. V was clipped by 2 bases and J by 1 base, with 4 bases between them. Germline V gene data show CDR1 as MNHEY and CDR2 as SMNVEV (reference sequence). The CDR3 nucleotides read TGTGCCAGCAGTTTACGGGGCACAGATACGCAGTATTTT. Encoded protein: CASSLRGTDTQYF.

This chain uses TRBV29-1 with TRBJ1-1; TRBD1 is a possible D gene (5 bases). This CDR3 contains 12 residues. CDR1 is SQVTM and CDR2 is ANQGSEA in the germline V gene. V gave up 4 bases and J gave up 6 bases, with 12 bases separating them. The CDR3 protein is CSVAVGPAEAFF. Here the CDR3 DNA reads TGCAGCGTTGCGGTGGGACCCGCTGAAGCTTTCTTT.